The clone carrying this TCR delta chain appeared many times. TCRdb reanalyzed the RT-PCR reads using CATT. The sample lists more than 10,000 delta-chain clones; over 1% were seen once. Germline trimming cut 0 bases from V and 1 base from J; bases unmatched to any gene: 16. CDR3 length equals 20 residues. Germline V gene sequence: CDR1 GEAIGNYY, CDR2 EKD. This record belongs to a study of gamma-delta T cells after stem cell transplantation. The receptor was isolated from a human donor. It is not recorded whose cells these are; they may come from a transplant donor. The rearrangement links TRDV2 to TRDJ1, with 10 nucleotides matching TRDD3. Sequencing input: gamma-delta T cells. The CDR3 DNA follows: TGTGCCTGTGACACCGTTAGTACTGGGGGATCCTACCGGGTCACCGATAAACTCATCTTT. It yields the protein CACDTVSTGGSYRVTDKLIF.